These 19 T cell receptor beta chains originate from one sample sequenced in a study of shared clonotypes between healthy human individuals. Terminally differentiated effector memory CD45RA+ cells were excluded from the naive CD8 cells, which were CD45RO-negative and positively selected for CCR7. Sequencing was performed with immunoSEQ multiplex PCR; in TCRdb, only in-frame clones are kept and a portion is missing. The sample contains roughly 2.1 million clones, under 95% of which appear only once. Source material: naive CD8+ T cells from PBMCs. Receptors originate from a man younger than 35 in good health. Some clones in this sample may be carry-over from other donors' samples.

The chain carries TRBV10-3 and TRBJ1-2; 7 bases agree with TRBD1. This CDR3 is built from 15 residues. The V gene end was trimmed by 0 bases and the J gene end by 5 bases; junction bases not matched to a gene: 6. Germline V gene sequence: CDR1 ENHRY, CDR2 SYGVKD. CDR3 nucleotide sequence: TGTGCCATCAGTGAGTCGTACAGGGGAGGGTATGGCTACACCTTC. Its translation is CAISESYRGGYGYTF.

Comments on this clone: Other DNA sequences within the sample encode an identical CDR3. The DNA of the CDR3 is TGTGCCAGCAGTCCAAGGACGGGGAATGAAAAACTGTTTTTT. Protein sequence: CASSPRTGNEKLFF. The chain combines TRBV28 with TRBJ1-4; D remains unclear. CDR3 size: 14 residues. V lost 5 bases, J lost 5 bases, and 12 bases lay in between. Per the germline V gene, CDR1 is MDHEN and CDR2 is SYDVKM.

The chain uses TRBV13 and TRBJ1-1; D gene unclear. The CDR3 is made up of 18 amino acids. Germline lookup yields CDR1 PRHDT and CDR2 FYEKMQ (reference sequence). Trimming took 1 base from V and 3 from J, leaving 21 bases between them. CDR3 sequence reads: CASSLEAWVGREDTEAFF. CDR3 coding DNA: TGTGCCAGCAGCTTAGAGGCCTGGGTAGGACGGGAGGACACTGAAGCTTTCTTT.

The V and J genes are TRBV9 and TRBJ2-1; weak D call: TRBD2 (6 bases). V was clipped by 3 bases and J by 10 bases, with 17 bases between them. The CDR3 loop spans 14 amino acids. Germline CDR1 is SGDLS and CDR2 is YYNGEE. The CDR3 loop reads CASSADGTSWEQFF. CDR3 coding DNA: TGTGCCAGCAGCGCGGACGGGACTTCCTGGGAGCAGTTCTTC. Full variable domain (remainder filled in from reference TRBV9 and TRBJ2-1): DSGVTQTPKHLITATGQRVTLRCSPRSGDLSVYWYQQSLDQGLQFLIQYYNGEERAKGNILERFSAQQFPDLHSELNLSSLELGDSALYFCASSADGTSWEQFFGPGTRLTVL.

The gene calls are TRBV23-1 and TRBJ2-1; 9 bases agree with TRBD2. TRBV23-1 is an open reading frame, and its role is uncertain. The CDR3 length is 16 residues. Trimming cost V 4 bases and J 5 bases; bases outside gene matches: 9. This CDR3 is CASSPRGLAPNNEQFF. DNA of the CDR3: TGCGCCAGCAGTCCCCGAGGACTAGCGCCCAACAATGAGCAGTTCTTC.

The chain has TRBV13 and TRBJ2-1, with D perhaps TRBD2 (5 bases). Per the germline V gene, CDR1 is PRHDT and CDR2 is FYEKMQ (reference sequence). The CDR3 has 16 amino acids. Trimming pared 5 bases from V and 0 bases from J, leaving 14 bases between. In DNA, the CDR3 is TGTGCCAGCAGCGGGCGGACTGGGAGCTCCTACAATGAGCAGTTCTTC. Its protein is CASSGRTGSSYNEQFF.

The chain employs TRBV4-3 and TRBJ1-1; D may be TRBD1 (5 bases). Germline values: CDR1 LGHNA, CDR2 YSLEER. Trimming removed 4 bases from V and 10 bases from J, with 22 bases in between. CDR3 size: 15 residues. The CDR3 sequence: CASSPIFGTIGVAFF. In nucleotides, the CDR3 is TGCGCCAGCAGCCCTATCTTTGGGACCATAGGCGTAGCTTTCTTT.

The chain couples TRBV28 to TRBJ1-2, with unresolved D. Germline-derived CDR1 and CDR2 are MDHEN and SYDVKM. This CDR3 has 15 amino acids. Deletions cut 5 bases from V and 3 bases from J, with 16 bases between. In DNA form, the CDR3 reads TGTGCCAGCAGTACCCATACCGGGCCAGACTATGGCTACACCTTC. The encoded protein is CASSTHTGPDYGYTF.

This chain links TRBV11-1 with TRBJ2-1; D call uncertain. V lost 0 bases to trimming and J lost 0 bases, with 9 bases between them. The CDR3 contains 16 residues. Germline V lookup: CDR1 SGHAT, CDR2 FQDESV (reference sequence). CDR3 sequence: CASSLARRSSYNEQFF. The CDR3 nucleotides are TGTGCCAGCAGCTTAGCGAGGAGAAGCTCCTACAATGAGCAGTTCTTC.

This sequence joins TRBV7-3 and TRBJ2-1; the match to TRBD2 covers 7 bases. Per germline, CDR1 SGHTA and CDR2 FQGTGA. The CDR3 has 17 residues. V shed 2 bases and J 5 bases; nucleotides not matched to a gene: 12. The CDR3 loop reads CASSLALGSGPDNEQFF. The CDR3 region has the DNA TGTGCCAGCAGCTTAGCATTGGGTAGCGGGCCTGACAATGAGCAGTTCTTC.

V usage is TRBV2 and J usage is TRBJ2-1; D possibly uses TRBD1 or TRBD2 (5 bases each). V was cut by 6 bases and J by 2 bases, with 20 bases left in between. The germline V gene has CDR1 SNHLY and CDR2 FYNNEI. The CDR3 runs to 17 residues. This CDR3 is CASSSRVGTVAYNEQFF. The CDR3 region has the DNA TGTGCCAGCAGCTCCCGGGTCGGGACGGTCGCCTACAATGAGCAGTTCTTC.

The rearrangement uses TRBV5-4 and TRBJ2-3; no definite D call. Per the germline V gene, CDR1 is SGHNT and CDR2 is YYREEE (reference sequence). The CDR3 length is 17 residues. V was shortened by 6 bases and J by 3 bases, with 23 bases between the two germline ends. The CDR3 protein is CASTQEPGGILTDTQYF. The CDR3 coding sequence is TGTGCCAGCACCCAGGAGCCGGGTGGGATTCTTACAGATACGCAGTATTTT. The variable domain in full, with the rest retrieved from reference TRBV5-4 and TRBJ2-3, is ETGVTQSPTHLIKTRGQQVTLRCSSQSGHNTVSWYQQALGQGPQFIFQYYREEENGRGNFPPRFSGLQFPNYSSELNVNALELDDSALYLCASTQEPGGILTDTQYFGPGTRLTVL.

This rearrangement joins TRBV7-2 to TRBJ2-1, with D perhaps matching TRBD2 (5 bases). V lost 10 bases to trimming and J lost 0 bases, with 10 bases between them. The V gene's germline CDR1 is SGHTA and CDR2 FQGNSA. This CDR3 has 13 amino acids. CDR3 sequence (DNA): TGTGCCAACGGGCGGGTCTCCTACAATGAGCAGTTCTTC. Translating gives CANGRVSYNEQFF.

J is TRBJ1-5 and V is TRBV4-1, with D possibly TRBD1 on 6 matching bases. CDR1 and CDR2 from the germline V gene are MGHRA and YSYEKL. Trimming cost V 8 bases and J 1 base, with 18 bases left between them. This CDR3 spans 16 amino acids. This CDR3 reads CASSEGQFWSNQPQHF. For the CDR3, the DNA is TGCGCCAGCTCCGAGGGACAATTTTGGAGCAATCAGCCCCAGCATTTT.

The V call is TRBV7-8, the J call TRBJ1-5; no definite D call. The CDR3 runs to 14 residues. The V end lost 2 bases, the J end lost 1 base, and 6 bases lay between the germline ends. Per germline, CDR1 SGHVS and CDR2 FQNEAQ. The CDR3 DNA sequence: TGTGCCAGCAGCTTACTGTACAGCAATCAGCCCCAGCATTTT. Its protein is CASSLLYSNQPQHF.

With regard to this clone: The same CDR3 is also encoded by other DNA sequences in this sample. The gene calls are TRBV27 and TRBJ2-7; D not certain. CDR1 MNHEY and CDR2 SMNVEV come from the germline V gene (reference sequence). Trimming took off 3 bases at V and 4 bases at J, with 13 bases between the two ends. The CDR3 contains 14 residues. The CDR3 sequence: CASSFGRAGYEQYF. The CDR3 DNA reads as TGTGCCAGCAGTTTCGGAAGGGCAGGTTACGAGCAGTACTTC.

The J gene is TRBJ1-1, the V gene TRBV28, with 9 bases aligning to TRBD1. Trimming cost V 3 bases and J 0 bases; bases outside gene matches: 11. The CDR3 is 18 amino acids. Germline V gene lookup returns CDR1 MDHEN and CDR2 SYDVKM. The CDR3 sequence: CASSFSGTGYPMNTEAFF. CDR3 sequence (DNA): TGTGCCAGCAGTTTCTCCGGGACAGGGTACCCAATGAACACTGAAGCTTTCTTT.

This sequence joins TRBV19 and TRBJ2-4, with TRBD1 identical over 7 bases. CDR3 length equals 15 residues. The junction had 10 bases not matched to a gene; V was cut back by 10 bases and J by 1 base. The germline CDR1 and CDR2 sequences are LNHDA and SQIVND (reference sequence). CDR3 DNA: TGTGCCACCTCATTCGACAGGGCTGCCAAAAACATTCAGTACTTC. It yields the protein CATSFDRAAKNIQYF.

The rearrangement links TRBV7-9 to TRBJ2-7; D gene uncertain. Trimming stripped 8 bases from V and 0 bases from J, with 11 bases between. CDR3 length equals 13 residues. The germline gives CDR1 SEHNR, CDR2 FQNEAQ (reference sequence). The CDR3 loop reads CASRSDSSYEQYF. The DNA of the CDR3 is TGTGCCAGCCGATCGGATTCCTCCTACGAGCAGTACTTC.